The rows below give T cell receptor beta chains drawn from one sample of a study of cytomegalovirus exposure and HLA in healthy donors. Profiled with immunoSEQ multiplex PCR; TCRdb holds only in-frame clones, not every one. The data contain under 45,000 clones, 80% of them singletons. Specimen: PBMCs. The receptor source for this set is a male donor in good health and CMV-seronegative. CDR3s include the opening cysteine and the closing phenylalanine or tryptophan. The order of the fields is J gene, V gene, clone size, D gene, CDR3 protein, CDR3 DNA. The D gene is left open where the match is weak. The size of a clone is reported for some rows only, either as once, few or many, or as a class for expanded clones.

TRBJ2-7 | TRBV6-1 | . | . | CASSVSSNRKVEQYF | TGTGCCAGCAGTGTATCCTCGAACAGGAAAGTCGAGCAGTACTTC
TRBJ1-1 | TRBV5-1 | few | . | CASSLNGGSGTEAFF | TGCGCCAGCAGCTTGAATGGGGGCTCAGGCACTGAAGCTTTCTTT
TRBJ1-1 | TRBV11-2 | . | TRBD1 | CASSPRTGPNTEAFF | TGTGCCAGCAGCCCCAGGACAGGGCCGAACACTGAAGCTTTCTTT
TRBJ1-4 | TRBV7-2 | . | . | CASSFDWNEKLFF | TGTGCCAGCAGCTTCGACTGGAATGAAAAACTGTTTTTT
TRBJ1-2 | TRBV5-6 | . | . | CASSLSGVDGYTF | TGTGCCAGCAGCTTGTCGGGGGTAGATGGCTACACCTTC
TRBJ2-1 | TRBV5-1 | . | . | CASSFVEGDYNEQFF | TGCGCCAGCAGCTTCGTTGAGGGGGATTACAATGAGCAGTTCTTC
TRBJ1-3 | TRBV28 | . | . | CASSALGFRNTIYF | TGTGCCAGCAGTGCCCTCGGGTTTAGAAACACCATATATTTT
TRBJ2-3 | TRBV30 | . | . | CAWSLRRTSTDTQYF | TGTGCCTGGAGCCTAAGGAGGACCAGCACAGATACGCAGTATTTT
TRBJ1-1 | TRBV6-1 | once | . | CASSSQGNTEAFF | TGTGCCAGCAGTTCACAGGGAAACACTGAAGCTTTCTTT
TRBJ2-3 | TRBV4-3 | . | . | CASSQDLADTQYF | TGCGCCAGCAGCCAAGATCTAGCGGATACGCAGTATTTT
TRBJ2-7 | TRBV18 | few | TRBD2 | CASSHPSGVEQYF | TGTGCCAGCTCACATCCTAGCGGGGTCGAGCAGTACTTC
TRBJ1-1 | TRBV6-5 | . | TRBD1 | CASRDRTGRLAAFF | TGTGCCAGCAGAGACCGGACAGGGAGGTTGGCAGCTTTCTTT
TRBJ1-6 | TRBV7-9 | . | TRBD1 | CASSFGQGGSPLHF | TGTGCCAGCAGCTTTGGACAGGGAGGTTCACCCCTCCACTTT
TRBJ1-5 | TRBV2 | . | . | CASWGGLYSNQPQHF | TGTGCCAGCTGGGGAGGACTCTATAGCAATCAGCCCCAGCATTTT
TRBJ2-7 | TRBV7-2 | . | . | CASSFVAGPSSYEQYF | TGTGCCAGCAGCTTTGTTGCGGGGCCGAGCTCCTACGAGCAGTACTTC
TRBJ2-1 | TRBV30 | . | . | CAWSALANEQFF | TGTGCCTGGAGTGCCCTAGCAAATGAGCAGTTCTTC
TRBJ1-2 | TRBV9 | . | TRBD1 | CASSPQGDYGYTF | TGTGCCAGCAGCCCCCAGGGGGACTATGGCTACACCTTC
TRBJ2-7 | TRBV6-5 | . | . | CASSTGLSYEQYF | TGTGCCAGCAGTACAGGCCTCTCCTACGAGCAGTACTTC
TRBJ2-7 | TRBV30 | . | . | CARMEGYEQYF | TGTGCCCGGATGGAGGGATACGAGCAGTACTTC
TRBJ1-2 | TRBV30 | . | . | CAWRRDENYGYTF | TGTGCCTGGAGGCGGGACGAGAACTATGGCTACACCTTC
TRBJ1-1 | TRBV28 | . | . | CASTLTGFAAYTEAFF | TGTGCCAGCACCCTAACAGGGTTCGCGGCATACACTGAAGCTTTCTTT
TRBJ2-3 | TRBV11-2 | once | TRBD2 | CASSSRDSGASTDTQYF | TGTGCCAGCAGCTCCCGGGATAGCGGGGCAAGCACAGATACGCAGTATTTT
TRBJ1-2 | TRBV30 | . | . | CAWSAGTTYYGYTF | TGTGCCTGGAGTGCCGGGACAACCTACTATGGCTACACCTTC
TRBJ1-2 | TRBV7-2 | . | . | CASSSSGTSYGYTF | TGTGCCAGCAGCTCTAGCGGGACATCCTATGGCTACACCTTC
TRBJ2-2 | TRBV25-1 | . | TRBD2 | CASSEPLGGAGELFF | TGTGCCAGCAGTGAACCCCTCGGGGGGGCCGGGGAGCTGTTTTTT